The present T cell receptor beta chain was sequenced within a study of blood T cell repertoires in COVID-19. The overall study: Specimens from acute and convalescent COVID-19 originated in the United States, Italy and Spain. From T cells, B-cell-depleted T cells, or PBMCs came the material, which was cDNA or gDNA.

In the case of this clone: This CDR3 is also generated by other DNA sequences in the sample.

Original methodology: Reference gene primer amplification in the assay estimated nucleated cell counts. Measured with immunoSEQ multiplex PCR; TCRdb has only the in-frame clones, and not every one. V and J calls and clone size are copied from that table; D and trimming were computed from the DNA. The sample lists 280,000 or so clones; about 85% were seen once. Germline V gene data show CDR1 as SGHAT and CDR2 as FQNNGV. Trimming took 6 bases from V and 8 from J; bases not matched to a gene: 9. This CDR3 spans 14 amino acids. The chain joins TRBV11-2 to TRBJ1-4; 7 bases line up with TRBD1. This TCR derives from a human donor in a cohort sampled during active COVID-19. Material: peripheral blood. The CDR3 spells CASSRNRGREKLFF. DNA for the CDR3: TGTGCCAGCAGTCGCAACAGGGGCAGGGAAAAACTGTTTTTT.